Listed below are T cell receptor beta chains from one sample, sequenced in a study of blood T cells in healthy people across ages. TCRdb reanalysed the 5' RACE reads using MiXCR and keeps one entry per CDR3 protein. This sample yields approximately 800,000 distinct CDR3 sequences, of which less than 60% are seen a single time; roughly 18% belongs to the top ten. The specimen sequenced was blood. Receptors originate from a man aged 80 or over in good health. Each CDR3 is given with its conserved first and last residue. Each record gives: D gene, J gene, V gene, clone size, CDR3 protein, CDR3 DNA. The D gene is left open where the match is weak. Not all rows give a size; the values are once, few, many and, for expanded clones, a class.

>TRBD1|TRBJ2-1|TRBV6-5|few
CASSPGQMRNEQFF
TGTGCCAGCAGTCCGGGACAGATGAGAAATGAGCAGTTCTTC
>.|TRBJ1-2|TRBV24-1|many
CATSDAGTTGYTF
TGTGCCACCAGTGATGCCGGGACGACGGGCTACACCTTC
>TRBD1|TRBJ2-7|TRBV12-3/TRBV12-4|few
CASSFIEGANYEQYF
TGTGCCAGCAGTTTCATTGAGGGGGCGAACTACGAGCAGTACTTC
>TRBD2|TRBJ2-2|TRBV20-1|.
CSAKSQVGRGGELFF
TGCAGTGCTAAATCCCAAGTCGGGAGGGGAGGGGAGCTGTTTTTT
>TRBD1|TRBJ2-7|TRBV20-1|.
CSARSDRGFWDSSSYEQYF
TGCAGTGCTAGGTCGGACAGGGGGTTTTGGGACTCCTCCTCCTACGAGCAGTACTTC
>TRBD1|TRBJ2-7|TRBV6-2/TRBV6-3|.
CASRPFRDRVHEQYF
TGTGCCAGCAGGCCCTTCCGGGACAGGGTCCACGAGCAGTACTTC
>TRBD2|TRBJ2-5|TRBV5-6|.
CATSLLASGSPETQYF
TGTGCCACCTCCCTTCTGGCTAGCGGGAGTCCAGAGACCCAGTACTTC
>.|TRBJ1-1|TRBV28|.
CASSVGEFTEAFF
TGTGCCAGCAGCGTCGGGGAGTTCACTGAAGCTTTCTTT
>TRBD1|TRBJ2-2|TRBV11-3|.
CASSSGGWDTGELFF
TGTGCCAGCAGCTCAGGGGGTTGGGACACCGGGGAGCTGTTTTTT
>TRBD2|TRBJ2-5|TRBV7-9|many
CASSPSGGETQYF
TGTGCCAGCAGCCCCTCGGGGGGAGAGACCCAGTACTTC
>.|TRBJ2-5|TRBV10-3|.
CAISDYREGNIQETQYF
TGTGCCATCAGTGACTACAGGGAAGGAAATATCCAAGAGACCCAGTACTTC
>.|TRBJ2-2|TRBV7-2|few
CASSFAWSNTGELFF
TGTGCCAGCAGCTTCGCTTGGAGTAACACCGGGGAGCTGTTTTTT
>TRBD2|TRBJ2-3|TRBV7-3|few
CASSPGRGGTDTQYF
TGTGCCAGCAGCCCTGGCCGGGGGGGGACAGATACGCAGTATTTT
>TRBD2|TRBJ2-1|TRBV12-3/TRBV12-4|.
CASRVAGNMSGQFF
TGTGCCAGCAGAGTAGCGGGAAATATGAGTGGGCAGTTCTTC
>.|TRBJ1-6|TRBV4-2|.
CASSQLGDPPLHF
TGTGCCAGCAGCCAGTTGGGGGATCCACCCCTCCACTTT
>TRBD1|TRBJ2-7|TRBV2|few
CASSVWTGGDEQYF
TGTGCCAGCAGTGTGTGGACAGGGGGGGACGAGCAGTACTTC
>.|TRBJ2-3|TRBV7-3|.
CASNLQMSTDTQYF
TGTGCCAGCAACTTACAGATGTCGACAGATACGCAGTATTTT
>TRBD1|TRBJ2-7|TRBV15|few
CATGGQQGEQYF
TGTGCCACCGGGGGACAGCAAGGGGAGCAGTACTTC
>.|TRBJ2-5|TRBV7-2|few
CASSLNRVETQYF
TGTGCCAGCAGCTTAAACAGGGTAGAGACCCAGTACTTC
>.|TRBJ2-7|TRBV20-1|.
CSARGGDFSSYEQYF
TGCAGTGCTAGAGGGGGGGACTTCTCCTCCTACGAGCAGTACTTC
>.|TRBJ2-3|TRBV6-6|.
CASSYSSRVDTQYF
TGTGCCAGCAGTTACTCGTCCCGCGTAGATACGCAGTATTTT
>TRBD1|TRBJ2-1|TRBV7-2|.
CASSLRGDRSHNEQFF
TGTGCCAGCAGCTTAAGAGGGGACAGATCCCACAATGAGCAGTTCTTC
>.|TRBJ2-7|TRBV27|few
CASSLRFVGTVGGYNEQYF
TGTGCCAGCAGTTTACGCTTCGTTGGGACCGTGGGGGGATACAATGAGCAGTACTTC
>.|TRBJ1-2|TRBV7-2|.
CASSLEGRLWGYTF
TGTGCCAGCAGCTTAGAAGGCAGGCTTTGGGGCTACACCTTC
>.|TRBJ2-7|TRBV15|.
CATSRDRDEQYF
TGTGCCACCAGCAGAGATCGGGACGAGCAGTACTTC
>.|TRBJ2-7|TRBV7-2|many
CASSLGGGLGEQYF
TGTGCCAGCAGCTTAGGAGGGGGGCTGGGCGAGCAGTACTTC
>.|TRBJ2-5|TRBV6-1|.
CASRTPKRKETQYF
TGTGCCAGCAGGACGCCGAAAAGAAAAGAGACCCAGTACTTC
>.|TRBJ2-1|TRBV6-2/TRBV6-3|once
CASSYWLANNEQFF
TGTGCCAGCAGTTACTGGCTGGCTAACAATGAGCAGTTCTTC
>TRBD2|TRBJ2-7|TRBV7-2|.
CASIQGQTGGEQYF
TGTGCCAGCATCCAGGGCCAAACGGGAGGCGAGCAGTACTTC
>.|TRBJ2-6|TRBV7-8|few
CASSLAGQQSSGANVLTF
TGTGCCAGCAGCTTAGCGGGACAACAGAGCTCTGGGGCCAACGTCCTGACTTTC
>.|TRBJ1-4|TRBV12-3/TRBV12-4|.
CASSFEAQATWNEKLFF
TGTGCCAGCAGTTTCGAGGCTCAGGCAACTTGGAATGAAAAACTGTTTTTT
>TRBD1|TRBJ2-1|TRBV20-1|few
CSARDMGQGPYNEQFF
TGCAGTGCTAGAGATATGGGACAGGGGCCCTACAATGAGCAGTTCTTC
>.|TRBJ2-1|TRBV20-1|.
CSAEPNEQFF
TGCAGTGCGGAGCCCAATGAGCAGTTCTTC
>TRBD2|TRBJ2-1|TRBV10-3|.
CAISDTSGGYNEQFF
TGTGCCATCAGTGATACTAGCGGGGGCTACAATGAGCAGTTCTTC
>.|TRBJ2-2|TRBV5-1|once
CASSLEGPGTGELFF
TGCGCCAGCAGCTTGGAGGGCCCGGGCACCGGGGAGCTGTTTTTT
>.|TRBJ2-1|TRBV29-1|few
CSVEEGREQFF
TGCAGCGTGGAAGAGGGGCGGGAGCAGTTCTTC
>.|TRBJ1-4|TRBV15|once
CATSNLVGMGEKLFF
TGTGCCACCAGCAATTTGGTGGGGATGGGTGAAAAACTGTTTTTT
>.|TRBJ2-3|TRBV5-1|.
CASSLEGRTFTDTQYF
TGCGCCAGCAGCTTGGAGGGCAGAACCTTCACAGATACGCAGTATTTT
>.|TRBJ1-1|TRBV5-1|.
CASSLFGTQNTEAFF
TGCGCCAGCAGCTTATTCGGGACCCAGAACACTGAAGCTTTCTTT
>TRBD2|TRBJ2-7|TRBV6-5|.
CASSSQREGRNEQYF
TGTGCCAGCAGTTCCCAGCGGGAGGGCCGGAATGAGCAGTACTTC
>TRBD2|TRBJ2-1|TRBV4-2|.
CASSQGTSRVLYNEQFF
TGTGCCAGCAGCCAAGGGACTAGCAGGGTGTTGTACAATGAGCAGTTCTTC
>.|TRBJ1-4|TRBV3-1|.
CASSQEPGATNEKLFF
TGTGCCAGCAGCCAAGAACCGGGAGCAACTAATGAAAAACTGTTTTTT
>TRBD1|TRBJ1-1|TRBV7-9|.
CASSPISKGALNTEAFF
TGTGCCAGCAGCCCTATTTCGAAGGGGGCCCTGAACACTGAAGCTTTCTTT
>.|TRBJ1-3|TRBV6-1|.
CASIADGFSGNTIYF
TGTGCCAGCATTGCGGACGGTTTCTCTGGAAACACCATATATTTT
>.|TRBJ1-4|TRBV20-1|.
CSAQAPGGEKLFF
TGCAGTGCTCAGGCACCAGGAGGCGAAAAACTGTTTTTT
>.|TRBJ2-1|TRBV9|many
CASSVVPEPNNEQFF
TGTGCCAGCAGCGTAGTTCCGGAGCCGAACAATGAGCAGTTCTTC
>.|TRBJ2-3|TRBV12-3/TRBV12-4|.
CASSFREAQYF
TGTGCCAGCAGTTTTAGGGAGGCGCAGTATTTT
>.|TRBJ2-1|TRBV20-1|.
CSASNSLGLHEQFF
TGCAGTGCTAGTAATAGCCTAGGTTTGCATGAGCAGTTCTTC
>TRBD1|TRBJ1-5|TRBV27|.
CASKTGQGPNQPQHF
TGTGCCAGCAAGACGGGACAGGGGCCTAATCAGCCCCAGCATTTT
>TRBD2|TRBJ2-1|TRBV7-9|.
CASSLPLAGGDNEQFF
TGTGCCAGCAGCTTACCACTAGCGGGAGGGGACAATGAGCAGTTCTTC
>TRBD2|TRBJ2-7|TRBV20-1|once
CSARALAGAYEQYF
TGCAGTGCTAGAGCCCTAGCGGGGGCCTACGAGCAGTACTTC
>.|TRBJ2-1|TRBV14|.
CASRQNSGRMGEQFF
TGTGCCAGCAGGCAGAATTCTGGCAGGATGGGGGAGCAGTTCTTC